This TCR beta chain is from a study of T cell responses to AZD1222 COVID-19 vaccine. The repertoire was sequenced with immunoSEQ multiplex PCR; TCRdb's copy has only in-frame clones and lacks some. Among about 84,000 clones listed, 80% to 90% were seen once. The CDR3 runs 15 residues. Deletions cut 7 bases from V and 7 bases from J, with 17 bases between. In germline, CDR1 is MNHEY, CDR2 SVGAGI. Comments on this clone: Antigen: not known.

Study-wide results and limits: As reported, nearly half of all spike-specific TCRs target variant regions that are unmutated. White British ancestry dominated among donors, who included more females, and clonal diversity was possibly underestimated. Dominant at 160-218 and 743-854, vaccine-associated CD4 TCRs also spanned spike.

This specimen consisted of peripheral blood, obtained on day 0 of AZD1222 vaccination. This clonotype was sampled from an adult in good health. The chain has TRBV6-5 and TRBJ1-6; TRBD1 might be the D (6 bases). CDR3 in amino acids: CASIESYRVNSPLHF. For the CDR3, the DNA is TGTGCCAGCATCGAGTCATACAGGGTGAATTCACCCCTCCACTTT.